These 31 T cell receptor beta chains were all obtained from the same sample, sequenced in a study of CD8 T cells in ankylosing spondylitis. From the 5' RACE reads, TCRdb called clonotypes with MiXCR, one entry per CDR3 protein. The table shows around 300,000 distinct CDR3 sequences, with around 10% occurring only once. The sequenced sample was blood, either unsorted or a sorted T cell fraction (not recorded which). The source of these receptors is a female donor with ankylosing spondylitis or in good health (not recorded which).

This clonotype was seen repeatedly, ten times or more. The rearrangement uses TRBV14 and TRBJ2-5, with 11 bases lining up with TRBD2. V shed 6 bases and J 4 bases; nucleotides not matched to a gene: 19. CDR1 is SGHDN, CDR2 FVKESK, per germline. The CDR3 sequence is 19 residues long. The CDR3 DNA reads as TGTGCCAGCAGTCACCTAGCGGGGGGTTTTTCCCCCAACAGAGAGACCCAGTACTTC. It codes for CASSHLAGGFSPNRETQYF.

The V call is TRBV7-3, the J call TRBJ2-7; D may be TRBD1 (6 bases). This CDR3 is 14 amino acids long. Trimming removed 4 bases from V and 2 bases from J, with 12 bases in between. Germline V CDR1 and CDR2: SGHTA, FQGTGA. The CDR3 region is CASSSPGQPYEQYF. Here the CDR3 DNA reads TGTGCCAGCAGCTCACCAGGACAGCCCTACGAGCAGTACTTC.

This clonotype showed up just a few times. The chain employs TRBV29-1 and TRBJ1-1; no clear D gene. Germline-derived CDR1 and CDR2 are SQVTM and ANQGSEA. The CDR3 loop spans 13 amino acids. The V end was cut by 6 bases, the J end by 0 bases, with 11 bases between. The CDR3 protein is CSVSGLLNTEAFF. The CDR3 DNA follows: TGCAGCGTCTCTGGGTTGTTGAACACTGAAGCTTTCTTT.

This clonotype was found many times. CDR3 loop: CAISRTSGGPSYEQYF. DNA for the CDR3: TGTGCCATCAGTCGGACTAGCGGGGGCCCTTCCTACGAGCAGTACTTC. V usage is TRBV10-3 and J usage is TRBJ2-7, with 13 bases that match TRBD2. Unmatched junction bases numbered 5, after V lost 5 bases and J lost 1 base. This CDR3 spans 16 amino acids. Per germline, CDR1 ENHRY and CDR2 SYGVKD.

This clonotype has a handful of counts. V usage is TRBV15 and J usage is TRBJ1-5; D is perhaps TRBD1 (5 bases). The length of the CDR3 is 18 residues. Deletions cut 5 bases from V and 5 bases from J, with 25 bases between. Germline V gives CDR1 LNHNV, CDR2 YYDKDF (reference sequence). CDR3 DNA sequence: TGTGCCACCAGCCCCCTAAGGGAAGGGGATATGGAGGATCAGCCCCAGCATTTT. Its protein product is CATSPLREGDMEDQPQHF.

This clonotype appeared many times. The chain carries TRBV5-1 and TRBJ1-2; 9 bases match TRBD1. V lost 4 bases to trimming and J lost 4 bases; unmatched junction nucleotides: 2. The CDR3 contains 13 residues. The germline V gene has CDR1 SGHRS and CDR2 YFSETQ. The CDR3 here is CASSLDRGYGYTF. The CDR3 bases are TGCGCCAGCAGCCTGGACAGGGGCTATGGCTACACCTTC.

This clonotype was observed many times. The chain is built from TRBV3-1 and TRBJ2-1; a weak D match, TRBD2 (5 bases). Germline V gene sequence: CDR1 LGHDT, CDR2 YNNKEL (reference sequence). CDR3 length: 15 amino acids. V was shortened by 4 bases and J by 5 bases, with 15 bases between the two germline ends. The CDR3 DNA is TGTGCCAGCAGCCCTGGAGGTTCCCAAAACAATGAGCAGTTCTTC. This sequence encodes CASSPGGSQNNEQFF.

This chain joins TRBV6-2 or TRBV6-3 and TRBJ2-7; TRBD2 is a possible D gene (6 bases). The CDR3 spans 12 residues. V dropped 7 bases and J dropped 4 bases, with 11 bases sitting between them. The V gene's germline CDR1 is MNHEY and CDR2 SVGEGT. CDR3 residues: CASTRGGYEQYF. The CDR3 DNA reads TGTGCCAGCACCCGGGGAGGATACGAGCAGTACTTC.

This clonotype was seen repeatedly, ten times or more. The chain uses TRBV20-1 and TRBJ2-7, with 7 positions matching TRBD2. Per the germline V gene, CDR1 is DFQATT and CDR2 is SNEGSKA (reference sequence). The CDR3 totals 14 residues. V lost 6 bases to trimming and J lost 4 bases; unmatched junction nucleotides: 12. In nucleotides, the CDR3 is TGCAGTGCCCCCCCGGTGGGGACTACTTACGAGCAGTACTTC. Translated, it gives CSAPPVGTTYEQYF.

The chain combines TRBV10-1 with TRBJ2-7; D is possibly TRBD2 (5 bases). CDR3 length: 16 residues. Germline values: CDR1 WNHNN, CDR2 SYGVQD (reference sequence). With 0 bases removed from V and 5 bases from J, the gap between germline ends came to 17 bases. In DNA, the CDR3 is TGCGCCAGCAGTGAGTCGGGTTCGTCGGGGATGGACGAGCAGTACTTC. Translation: CASSESGSSGMDEQYF.

This clonotype occurred many times. V gene TRBV6-5 combines with J gene TRBJ1-2, with D possibly matching TRBD1 (5 bases). V was cut by 8 bases and J by 3 bases, with 10 bases left in between. Germline V gene lookup returns CDR1 MNHEY and CDR2 SVGAGI. The CDR3 consists of 12 residues. The chain's CDR3 is CASGRGDYGYTF. The CDR3 coding sequence is TGTGCCAGCGGGAGGGGTGACTATGGCTACACCTTC.

The chain employs TRBV10-3 and TRBJ2-1, with D perhaps matching TRBD1 (6 bases). This CDR3 contains 12 residues. The V gene's germline CDR1 is ENHRY and CDR2 SYGVKD. The CDR3 loop is CASWKGVHEQFF. Written as DNA, the CDR3 is TGTGCTTCTTGGAAGGGGGTCCATGAGCAGTTCTTC.

The table lists this clonotype with many counts. The CDR3 DNA reads as TGCAGTGCTAGAGATATGCTAGGAAGGACAGATACGCAGTATTTT. Protein sequence: CSARDMLGRTDTQYF. V usage is TRBV20-1 and J usage is TRBJ2-3; D uncertain. Germline lookup yields CDR1 DFQATT and CDR2 SNEGSKA (reference sequence). CDR3 length: 15 amino acids. Trimming took off 0 bases at V and 3 bases at J, with 13 bases between the two ends.

CDR3 in DNA: TGTGCCACCAGCAGAGATGGCGAGTTCGATACGCAGTATTTT. It yields the protein CATSRDGEFDTQYF. The rearrangement uses TRBV15 and TRBJ2-3; D is uncertain. Per the germline V gene, CDR1 is LNHNV and CDR2 is YYDKDF (reference sequence). V shed 0 bases and J shed 6 bases, with 10 bases lying between them. The CDR3 extends over 14 amino acids.

There are a few counts of this clonotype. The CDR3 DNA reads TGTGCCACCAGTGCCGAAATTTATACCGGGGAGCTGTTTTTT. It codes for CATSAEIYTGELFF. J is TRBJ2-2 and V is TRBV24-1; D unresolved. V was cut by 5 bases and J by 5 bases, with 11 bases left in between. The CDR3 is 14 amino acids. Per germline, CDR1 KGHDR and CDR2 SFDVKD.

The V call is TRBV25-1, the J call TRBJ1-1; TRBD1 agrees at 7 bases. In germline, CDR1 is MGHDK, CDR2 SYGVNS. CDR3 length: 15 amino acids. Losses at the gene ends were 3 bases for V and 5 bases for J; bases not matched to a gene: 9. The CDR3 bases are TGTGCCAGCAGTGATCAACAGGGGAGGGGTACTGAAGCTTTCTTT. Encoded protein: CASSDQQGRGTEAFF.

This chain uses TRBV5-1 with TRBJ1-2; no firm D call. CDR3 length: 15 amino acids. Germline V lookup: CDR1 SGHRS, CDR2 YFSETQ. V lost 0 bases and J 7 bases, leaving 16 bases between the germline ends. CDR3 sequence reads: CASSLAPEEHGGYTF. CDR3 sequence (DNA): TGCGCCAGCAGCTTGGCCCCCGAGGAGCATGGTGGCTACACCTTC.

This clonotype was counted ten times or more. The chain employs TRBV5-1 and TRBJ1-1; perhaps TRBD1 as D (5 bases). The V gene's germline CDR1 is SGHRS and CDR2 YFSETQ. The V gene lost 2 bases and the J gene lost 4 bases, with 15 bases spanning the gap. This CDR3 comprises 15 residues. CDR3 nucleotide sequence: TGCGCCAGCAGCTTTAGACCTTCTCAGGGCACTGAAGCTTTCTTT. This encodes CASSFRPSQGTEAFF. The full variable domain, in which reference TRBV5-1 and TRBJ1-1 provide the parts outside the CDR3, is KAGVTQTPRYLIKTRGQQVTLSCSPISGHRSVSWYQQTPGQGLQFLFEYFSETQRNKGNFPGRFSGRQFSNSRSEMNVSTLELGDSALYLCASSFRPSQGTEAFFGQGTRLTVV.

The chain uses TRBV19 and TRBJ2-7; D is tentatively TRBD1 or TRBD2 (6 bases each). V shed 5 bases and J shed 1 base, with 15 bases lying between them. The germline V gene has CDR1 LNHDA and CDR2 SQIVND (reference sequence). This CDR3 is built from 15 residues. The CDR3 nucleotides are TGTGCCAGTAGTGAGGGGGGAAGAGGGTCCTACGAGCAGTACTTC. This translates into CASSEGGRGSYEQYF. Filled out from reference TRBV19 and TRBJ2-7, the complete variable domain reads DGGITQSPKYLFRKEGQNVTLSCEQNLNHDAMYWYRQDPGQGLRLIYYSQIVNDFQKGDIAEGYSVSREKKESFPLTVTSAQKNPTAFYLCASSEGGRGSYEQYFGPGTRLTVT.

V gene TRBV29-1 combines with J gene TRBJ2-5; 14 bases are shared with TRBD2. V trimming: 7 bases; J trimming: 6 bases; junction bases outside the gene matches: 7. CDR3 size: 14 residues. Looked up from germline, CDR1 is SQVTM and CDR2 is ANQGSEA. The CDR3 coding sequence is TGCAGCGCCCTGACTAGCGGGGGGGCAAAGACCCAGTACTTC. Protein: CSALTSGGAKTQYF.

V usage is TRBV7-6 and J usage is TRBJ1-2; D perhaps matches TRBD1 (5 bases). V was cut by 3 bases and J by 4 bases, with 15 bases left in between. Germline CDR1 SGHVS, CDR2 FNYEAQ. The CDR3 spans 15 residues. The CDR3 sequence: CASSFRPGTLYGYTF. The CDR3 bases are TGTGCCAGCAGCTTCCGCCCCGGGACGCTCTATGGCTACACCTTC. Based on the CDR3 plus reference TRBV7-6 and TRBJ1-2, the full variable domain is GAGVSQSPRYKVTKRGQDVALRCDPISGHVSLYWYRQALGQGPEFLTYFNYEAQQDKSGLPNDRFSAERPEGSISTLTIQRTEQRDSAMYRCASSFRPGTLYGYTFGSGTRLTVV.

V and J are TRBV12-3 or TRBV12-4 and TRBJ1-5, with a possible D match to TRBD1 (6 bases). This CDR3 has 14 residues. V gave up 10 bases and J gave up 0 bases, with 13 bases separating them. The CDR3 here is CATGEGNSNQPQHF. CDR3 nucleotide sequence: TGTGCCACAGGGGAGGGAAATAGCAATCAGCCCCAGCATTTT.

This clonotype was found many times. The chain joins TRBV5-1 to TRBJ1-2; TRBD1 is a possible D gene (6 bases). Germline-derived CDR1 and CDR2 are SGHRS and YFSETQ. Trimming pared 4 bases from V and 0 bases from J, leaving 13 bases between. This CDR3 comprises 15 residues. The CDR3: CASSGYREANYGYTF. In DNA form, the CDR3 reads TGCGCCAGCAGCGGTTACAGGGAGGCTAACTATGGCTACACCTTC.

This clonotype was observed a few times. The V and J genes are TRBV2 and TRBJ2-7, with unresolved D. The CDR3 spans 11 residues. The V and J ends lost 7 bases and 7 bases respectively, with 11 bases between them. CDR1 and CDR2 (germline): SNHLY, FYNNEI. The DNA for the CDR3 is TGTGCCAGCACCCCCCAGGAGGAGCAGTACTTC. Its protein product is CASTPQEEQYF.

The chain links TRBV2 to TRBJ2-1; 7 bases agree with TRBD2. Germline CDR1 reads SNHLY; CDR2 reads FYNNEI. The CDR3 sequence is 15 residues long. The V segment lost 4 bases and the J segment 6 bases; nucleotides outside the gene matches: 9. For the CDR3, the DNA is TGTGCCAGCAGTGTGTGCCAGGGAGGGACCAATGAGCAGTTCTTC. Residues: CASSVCQGGTNEQFF.

This clonotype was detected ten times or more. CDR3 protein: CASSFPGMNTEAFF. The CDR3 nucleotides are TGTGCCAGCAGTTTTCCAGGGATGAACACTGAAGCTTTCTTT. J is TRBJ1-1 and V is TRBV12-3 or TRBV12-4; possible D gene TRBD1, 5 bases. Trimming pared 3 bases from V and 0 bases from J, leaving 8 bases between. The CDR3 covers 14 residues.

This clonotype was detected a few times. J is TRBJ1-4 and V is TRBV7-2; TRBD1 might be the D (5 bases). Germline V CDR1 and CDR2: SGHTA, FQGNSA. The V end lost 2 bases, the J end lost 2 bases, and 12 bases lay between the germline ends. The CDR3 runs to 16 residues. In DNA, the CDR3 is TGTGCCAGCAGCTTATGGCGAAGGGGTACTAATGAAAAACTGTTTTTT. Amino acids: CASSLWRRGTNEKLFF.

This clonotype was seen many times. The chain has TRBV12-3 or TRBV12-4 and TRBJ1-4, with D unclear. The CDR3 extends over 15 amino acids. V was cut by 4 bases and J by 0 bases, with 9 bases left in between. In DNA form, the CDR3 reads TGTGCCAGCAGTTCCGCCGTGACAACTAATGAAAAACTGTTTTTT. Translation gives CASSSAVTTNEKLFF.

This clonotype was found many times. The V call is TRBV11-2, the J call TRBJ2-6; the D gene is possibly TRBD2 (6 bases). The V gene lost 5 bases and the J gene lost 2 bases, with 19 bases spanning the gap. The germline V gene has CDR1 SGHAT and CDR2 FQNNGV. There are 18 residues in the CDR3. This CDR3 is CASSPRRERYTGANVLTF. CDR3 DNA: TGTGCCAGCAGCCCGAGGAGGGAACGATATACTGGGGCCAACGTCCTGACTTTC.

This clonotype appeared a few times. The chain couples TRBV2 to TRBJ2-3; the D is unclear. Germline values: CDR1 SNHLY, CDR2 FYNNEI. There are 16 residues in the CDR3. V was cut by 9 bases and J by 0 bases, with 19 bases left in between. CDR3 loop: CARKKLPDYSTDTQYF. Here the CDR3 DNA reads TGTGCCAGAAAGAAATTGCCGGATTACAGCACAGATACGCAGTATTTT.

The CDR3 DNA follows: TGTGCCAGCAGTTACTCTTGGGCAGGGAGCTACGAGCAGTACTTC. Amino acids: CASSYSWAGSYEQYF. The rearrangement joins TRBV6-2 or TRBV6-3 to TRBJ2-7; D might be TRBD1 or TRBD2, each matching 5 bases. CDR3 size: 15 residues. Germline loops: CDR1 MNHEY, CDR2 SVGEGT. Trimming removed 0 bases from V and 3 bases from J, with 12 bases in between.